One sample yielded the 26 T cell receptor beta chains listed below, sequenced in a study of Tregs in tolerant kidney transplant recipients. Using immunoSEQ multiplex PCR, the repertoire was profiled, and TCRdb retains in-frame clones only, with some absent. This table holds 55,000 to 80,000 clones, more than 95% found once. The sequencing here drew on Tregs from blood, taken before the transplant. The receptors shown here come from a human donor who received a combined kidney and bone marrow transplant.

The chain recombines TRBV4-3 with TRBJ1-2; 9 bases are a match to TRBD1. V dropped 3 bases and J dropped 2; count of bases not matched to a gene: 4. This CDR3 is built from 15 residues. Germline loops: CDR1 LGHNA, CDR2 YSLEER. The CDR3 loop is CASSHLGQGNYGYTF. CDR3 nucleotide sequence: TGCGCCAGCAGCCACCTGGGACAGGGCAACTATGGCTACACCTTC.

V gene TRBV10-1 combines with J gene TRBJ2-1; possible D gene TRBD2, 5 bases. V shed 2 bases and J shed 0 bases, with 14 bases lying between them. This CDR3 is 17 amino acids long. In germline, CDR1 is WNHNN, CDR2 SYGVQD (reference sequence). The CDR3 region has the DNA TGCGCCAGCAGTGAGGCCCCTCAAGGGAGCTCCTACAATGAGCAGTTCTTC. Translation: CASSEAPQGSSYNEQFF.

The genes are TRBV18 and TRBJ1-2; 8 bases align to TRBD1. The CDR3 is made up of 17 amino acids. V shed 4 bases, J shed 2 bases, and the junction held 12 bases outside the gene matches. Germline-derived CDR1 and CDR2 are KGHSH and LQKENI. CDR3 amino acids: CASSLTGVINPNYGYTF. Written as DNA, the CDR3 is TGTGCCAGCTCACTGACAGGGGTGATAAACCCCAACTATGGCTACACCTTC.

The V gene is TRBV11-2, the J gene TRBJ1-1; TRBD1 matches at 7 bases. After removal of 3 bases from V and 0 bases from J, the junction contained 1 base not matched to a gene. The CDR3 sequence is 14 residues long. Germline V gene data show CDR1 as SGHAT and CDR2 as FQNNGV. CDR3 residues: CASSFGQVNTEAFF. CDR3 coding DNA: TGTGCCAGCAGCTTTGGACAGGTGAACACTGAAGCTTTCTTT. The full variable domain, its missing parts supplied by reference TRBV11-2 and TRBJ1-1, is EAGVAQSPRYKIIEKRQSVAFWCNPISGHATLYWYQQILGQGPKLLIQFQNNGVVDDSQLPKDRFSAERLKGVDSTLKIQPAKLEDSAVYLCASSFGQVNTEAFFGQGTRLTVV.

The V gene is TRBV6-9, the J gene TRBJ1-6; 8 bases line up with TRBD1. The CDR3 contains 15 residues. CDR1 is MNHGY, CDR2 SVAAGI, per germline. Losses at the gene ends were 3 bases for V and 8 bases for J; bases not matched to a gene: 6. The CDR3 bases are TGTGCCAGCAGTTACCTGGACAGGGTGTATTCACCCCTCCACTTT. Its translation is CASSYLDRVYSPLHF.

The chain's CDR3 is CAWRATGTEAFF. For the CDR3, the DNA is TGTGCCTGGAGGGCCACAGGGACTGAAGCTTTCTTT. The chain uses TRBV30 and TRBJ1-1; D perhaps matches TRBD1 (6 bases). The V end lost 3 bases, the J end lost 5 bases, and 10 bases lay between the germline ends. Looked up from germline, CDR1 is GTSNPN and CDR2 is SVGIG (reference sequence). The CDR3 consists of 12 residues. The variable domain in full, completed from reference TRBV30 and TRBJ1-1, reads SQTIHQWPATLVQPVGSPLSLECTVEGTSNPNLYWYRQAAGRGLQLLFYSVGIGQISSEVPQNLSASRPQDRQFILSSKKLLLSDSGFYLCAWRATGTEAFFGQGTRLTVV.

This clone appeared a single time. The gene calls are TRBV7-2 and TRBJ2-5; TRBD2 matches 9 bases. The V and J ends lost 1 base and 5 bases, in that order; junction bases with no gene match: 8. Germline V gene lookup returns CDR1 SGHTA and CDR2 FQGNSA. CDR3 length: 16 amino acids. The CDR3 DNA reads as TGTGCCAGCAGCTTAGATGACCTAGCGGGGTGGGAGACCCAGTACTTC. Translated, it gives CASSLDDLAGWETQYF.

V is TRBV5-6 and J is TRBJ2-3; 9 nucleotides match TRBD2. Losses at the gene ends were 0 bases for V and 3 bases for J; bases not matched to a gene: 2. CDR1 is SGHDT and CDR2 is YYEEEE in the germline V gene. The CDR3 consists of 15 residues. CDR3 loop: CASSLGLAATDTQYF. CDR3 coding DNA: TGTGCCAGCAGCTTGGGACTAGCGGCTACAGATACGCAGTATTTT. The whole variable domain, filled in from reference TRBV5-6 and TRBJ2-3, reads DAGVTQSPTHLIKTRGQQVTLRCSPKSGHDTVSWYQQALGQGPQFIFQYYEEEERQRGNFPDRFSGHQFPNYSSELNVNALLLGDSALYLCASSLGLAATDTQYFGPGTRLTVL.

The chain combines TRBV18 with TRBJ1-6; the D gene is possibly TRBD1 (5 bases). The V gene lost 3 bases and the J gene lost 0 bases, with 6 bases spanning the gap. Looked up from germline, CDR1 is KGHSH and CDR2 is LQKENI. The CDR3 runs 15 residues. CDR3 nucleotides: TGTGCCAGCTCACCGGGGGGCTCCTATAATTCACCCCTCCACTTT. Amino acids: CASSPGGSYNSPLHF.

The chain combines TRBV5-4 with TRBJ2-5; D is uncertain. Germline V lookup: CDR1 SGHNT, CDR2 YYREEE (reference sequence). V shed 0 bases and J shed 5 bases, with 11 bases lying between them. This CDR3 has 14 amino acids. The chain's CDR3 is CASSLESLRETQYF. The CDR3 DNA reads as TGTGCCAGCAGCTTGGAGTCCCTACGGGAGACCCAGTACTTC.

V gene TRBV7-7 combines with J gene TRBJ2-2; 8 bases are shared with TRBD2. The CDR3 spans 15 residues. Germline CDR1 reads SSHAT; CDR2 reads FNYEAQ (reference sequence). The V gene end was trimmed by 5 bases and the J gene end by 6 bases; junction bases not matched to a gene: 8. The CDR3 sequence is CASSPAGVSAGELFF. In DNA, the CDR3 is TGTGCCAGCAGCCCAGCGGGAGTGAGTGCCGGGGAGCTGTTTTTT.

The chain couples TRBV6-5 to TRBJ2-1, with D uncertain. Germline CDR1 MNHEY, CDR2 SVGAGI. Trimming removed 3 bases at V and 0 bases at J, with 9 bases between. The CDR3 is 15 residues long. CDR3 loop: CASSYGGSSYNEQFF. The CDR3 coding sequence is TGTGCCAGCAGTTATGGCGGTAGCTCCTACAATGAGCAGTTCTTC.

The chain joins TRBV6-6 to TRBJ1-2; 10 nucleotides line up with TRBD1. The ends lost 1 base at V and 1 base at J; junction bases unmatched: 0. CDR1 is MNHNY, CDR2 SVGAGI, per germline (reference sequence). This CDR3 spans 15 amino acids. Here the CDR3 reads CASSYWDRGNYGYTF. In nucleotides, the CDR3 is TGTGCCAGCAGTTACTGGGACAGGGGTAACTATGGCTACACCTTC.

This sequence joins TRBV4-1 and TRBJ1-3; D ambiguous. Germline V gene data show CDR1 as MGHRA and CDR2 as YSYEKL. There are 13 residues in the CDR3. Between the trimmed V and J ends, which lost 0 bases and 4 bases, there was a span of 4 bases. The CDR3 coding sequence is TGCGCCAGCAGCCAAGACTTAGGAAACACCATATATTTT. Protein: CASSQDLGNTIYF.

The chain uses TRBV19 and TRBJ2-3; no clear D. The germline V and J ends were trimmed by 1 base and 2 bases, with 10 bases remaining between them. The CDR3 extends over 15 amino acids. Germline lookup yields CDR1 LNHDA and CDR2 SQIVND (reference sequence). CDR3 loop: CASSIGLSDTDTQYF. CDR3 bases: TGTGCCAGTAGTATAGGCCTATCCGACACAGATACGCAGTATTTT.

The rearrangement joins TRBV15 to TRBJ1-2; D might be TRBD1 (6 bases). CDR1 and CDR2 from the germline V gene are LNHNV and YYDKDF (reference sequence). V was cut by 0 bases and J by 5 bases, with 19 bases left in between. The CDR3 is 17 residues long. CDR3 sequence (DNA): TGTGCCACCAGCAGAGATAGGGACCACAGGGAGCCATATGGCTACACCTTC. Amino acid sequence: CATSRDRDHREPYGYTF.

The chain carries TRBV29-1 and TRBJ1-1, with no clear D. CDR1 and CDR2 from the germline V gene are SQVTM and ANQGSEA. The CDR3 extends over 11 amino acids. Trimming took off 7 bases at V and 2 bases at J, with 8 bases between the two ends. CDR3 amino acids: CSGDRNTEAFF. DNA of the CDR3: TGCAGCGGCGATAGAAACACTGAAGCTTTCTTT.

The chain is built from TRBV9 and TRBJ1-6; 10 bases fit TRBD1. The V gene end was trimmed by 6 bases and the J gene end by 9 bases; junction bases not matched to a gene: 6. Per germline, CDR1 SGDLS and CDR2 YYNGEE. CDR3 length: 14 residues. The CDR3 DNA reads TGTGCCAGCACTACCGGGACAGGGGTTTCACCCCTCCACTTT. It is translated as CASTTGTGVSPLHF.

For the CDR3, the DNA is TGTGCCAGCTCACCACGACAGGGTAATTCCTACGAGCAGTACTTC. Translation: CASSPRQGNSYEQYF. The rearrangement joins TRBV18 to TRBJ2-7; 7 bases fit TRBD1. Losses at the gene ends were 1 base for V and 1 base for J; bases not matched to a gene: 4. This CDR3 has 15 amino acids. Germline CDR1 and CDR2: KGHSH and LQKENI.

V and J are TRBV29-1 and TRBJ1-5, with D tentatively TRBD1 (5 bases). The germline gives CDR1 SQVTM, CDR2 ANQGSEA. Trimming left V 6 bases short and J 3 bases short, with 21 bases between. The CDR3 totals 16 residues. DNA of the CDR3: TGCAGCGTGCTATGTGGGGCAGGTGTAGTCAATCAGCCCCAGCATTTT. Translating gives CSVLCGAGVVNQPQHF. The full variable domain, in which reference TRBV29-1 and TRBJ1-5 provide the parts outside the CDR3, is SAVISQKPSRDICQRGTSLTIQCQVDSQVTMMFWYRQQPGQSLTLIATANQGSEATYESGFVIDKFPISRPNLTFSTLTVSNMSPEDSSIYLCSVLCGAGVVNQPQHFGDGTRLSIL.

V usage is TRBV14 and J usage is TRBJ2-1; 7 bases are shared with TRBD1. Germline V lookup: CDR1 SGHDN, CDR2 FVKESK. V lost 5 bases to trimming and J lost 3 bases; unmatched junction nucleotides: 7. The length of the CDR3 is 15 residues. CDR3 in DNA: TGTGCCAGCAGCTTCGTAAGGGGGCACTACAATGAGCAGTTCTTC. Encoded protein: CASSFVRGHYNEQFF.

This sequence joins TRBV30 and TRBJ1-2, with a possible D match to TRBD1 (6 bases). CDR1 is GTSNPN and CDR2 is SVGIG in the germline V gene (reference sequence). The CDR3 is 12 amino acids. Trimming pared 2 bases from V and 8 bases from J, leaving 12 bases between. This chain's CDR3 is CAWSSQGSGYTF. DNA of the CDR3: TGTGCCTGGAGTAGCCAGGGGAGCGGCTACACCTTC.

The V gene is TRBV10-3, the J gene TRBJ2-7, with D unresolved. The CDR3 is 14 amino acids. CDR1 ENHRY and CDR2 SYGVKD come from the germline V gene. Trimming removed 0 bases at V and 3 bases at J, with 9 bases between. The chain's CDR3 is CAISESSDFYEQYF. The DNA for the CDR3 is TGTGCCATCAGTGAGTCGTCTGACTTCTACGAGCAGTACTTC.

The chain is built from TRBV2 and TRBJ1-1, with D hard to call. Germline CDR1 SNHLY, CDR2 FYNNEI. The ends were cut back, 7 bases at V and 3 bases at J, with 6 bases in the middle. This CDR3 has 11 amino acids. The DNA for the CDR3 is TGTGCCAGCACAACGGACACTGAAGCTTTCTTT. This sequence encodes CASTTDTEAFF.

V is TRBV19 and J is TRBJ1-5; 9 positions match TRBD1. The CDR3 totals 19 residues. V was clipped by 4 bases and J by 0 bases; unmatched bases: 13. Germline CDR1 and CDR2: LNHDA and SQIVND (reference sequence). The CDR3 region is CASSKRVGTGTYSNQPQHF. The CDR3 DNA is TGTGCCAGTAGTAAGAGGGTCGGGACAGGGACCTATAGCAATCAGCCCCAGCATTTT.

The genes are TRBV7-2 and TRBJ2-7, with unresolved D. The germline V gene has CDR1 SGHTA and CDR2 FQGNSA. This CDR3 region has 13 residues. Trimming took 3 bases from V and 3 from J, leaving 9 bases between them. DNA for the CDR3: TGTGCCAGCAGCTTTCAGGTTAGCTACGAGCAGTACTTC. Protein product: CASSFQVSYEQYF.